A selection of T cell receptor beta chains follows, all from one sample in a study of cytomegalovirus exposure and HLA in healthy donors. Generated by immunoSEQ multiplex PCR, the TCRdb table keeps only in-frame clones and is missing some. This table holds 90,000 to 140,000 clones, more than 70% found once. The sample comprised PBMCs. Receptor source: a man in his thirties or forties in good health and CMV-seronegative. Each CDR3 is given with its conserved first and last residue.

v_call	cdr3_aa
TRBV9	CASNAGGGEKLFF
TRBV7-9	CASSGDRQQYSTNEKLFF
TRBV5-1	CASSLTGTTNSPLHF
TRBV7-2	CASSLNRGTDQPQHF
TRBV5-4	CASSPKLSNLQETQYF
TRBV25-1	CASSAAGIHEQYF
TRBV6-1	CASSKAPDSTGELFF
TRBV28	CASSLTQQGREKLFF
TRBV6-1	CASSLQGNSADTQYF
TRBV6-6	CASSHGGRRETQYF
TRBV5-6	CASRHTGPYGYTF
TRBV6-1	CASRLSGGTDTQYF
TRBV7-6	CASSRQGDTEAFF
TRBV6-5	CASKEQGGQPQHF
TRBV29-1	CSVAQGLPGEQYF
TRBV5-4	CASSRSGGAGGELFF
TRBV7-6	CASSYGTGREAFF
TRBV28	CASSLVVRGSSYEQYF
TRBV2	CASKKFGSGRDVF
TRBV6-5	CASSYGLAGTENEQFF
TRBV7-9	CASSLRQGETEAFF
TRBV7-9	CASSRSGQLNSPLHF
TRBV30	CAWSVLRTFRQGAREQYF
TRBV18	CASSPPRQSLGTEAFF
TRBV28	CASSLSGSLAYEQYF
TRBV19	CASSGETTGVVRNTQYF